This T cell receptor (beta chain) was identified in a study of T cells in Graves' hyperthyroidism and ophthalmopathy. General study points: Most expanded thyroid clonotypes above 0.001 recurred in blood. By a 13 V-J model, ophthalmopathy was set apart from stable hyperthyroidism.

This clonotype was recorded a few times. Its target is not known. After removal of 4 bases from V and 4 bases from J, the junction contained 2 bases not matched to a gene. The CDR3 covers 13 residues. Germline CDR1 SGHTA, CDR2 FQGTGA. Template material for amplifying TCR beta CDR3 regions consisted of RNA transcripts. In the first-round RT-PCR of the TCR CDR3, the HTBI primer set was used. TCRdb independently ran MiXCR on the multiplex PCR reads; one entry per CDR3 protein. Of around 700,000 distinct CDR3 sequences listed, roughly 20% are singletons. Hyperthyroidism had been newly diagnosed in patients aged 18 to 65, and its duration was under 2 months.

This chain joins TRBV7-3 and TRBJ2-3; 7 bases are shared with TRBD1. The sample was blood. This TCR was sampled from a woman in her 50s with Graves' hyperthyroidism that later progressed to Graves' ophthalmopathy. The CDR3 loop reads CASSSTGADTQYF. CDR3 DNA sequence: TGTGCCAGCAGCTCTACAGGGGCAGATACGCAGTATTTT.